This TCR beta chain originates from a study of read filtering for tumor transcriptome and immune sequencing. Across the whole study: After DNase treatment, RNA was made into whole-transcriptome libraries. RNA-seq yielded only roughly 85 to 1,400 TCR reads, IR-seq about 4 to 10.27 million.

The CDR3 runs to 13 residues. Between the trimmed V and J ends, which lost 3 bases and 6 bases, there was a span of 9 bases. CDR1 and CDR2 (germline): SGHAT, FQDESV (reference sequence). As regards this clonotype: Its antigen is still unknown. A much larger clonotype is one base distant, so this may be a read error.

The library was built from approximately 400 ng RNA with molecular barcoded adaptors for alpha/delta and beta/gamma chains. TCRdb used MiXCR to reprocess the reads, holding one entry per CDR3 protein. The sample has fewer than 30,000 distinct CDR3 sequences; about 20% are singletons. Findings of the study overall: Without single-read clonotypes, shared clonotype proportions correlated more between IR-seq and RNA-seq.

The chain combines TRBV11-1 with TRBJ1-5, with D possibly matching TRBD1 (5 bases). This clonotype was sampled from a donor at least 40 years old with multiple myeloma. Source material: a population of CD138-negative cells sorted from bone marrow. The CDR3: CASSFGQGQPQHF. The CDR3 DNA follows: TGTGCCAGCAGCTTCGGACAAGGTCAGCCCCAGCATTTT.